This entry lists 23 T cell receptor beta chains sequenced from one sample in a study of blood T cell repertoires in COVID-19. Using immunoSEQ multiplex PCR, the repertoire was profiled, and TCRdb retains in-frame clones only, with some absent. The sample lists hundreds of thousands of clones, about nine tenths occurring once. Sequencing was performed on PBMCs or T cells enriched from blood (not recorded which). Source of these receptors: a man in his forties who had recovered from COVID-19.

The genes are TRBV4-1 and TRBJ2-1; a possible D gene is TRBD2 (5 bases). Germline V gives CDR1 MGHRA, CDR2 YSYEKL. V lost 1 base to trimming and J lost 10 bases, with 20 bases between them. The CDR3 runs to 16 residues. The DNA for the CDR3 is TGCGCCAGCAGCCAAGGGGAGAGGGTAGCCCAAGAAGAGCAGTTCTTC. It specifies CASSQGERVAQEEQFF.

CDR3 sequence (DNA): TGTGCCAGCAGTGTGGCTAGCGGGAGTCATGAGCAGTTCTTC. Protein sequence: CASSVASGSHEQFF. The V and J genes are TRBV6-4 and TRBJ2-1, with 10 bases fitting TRBD2. The length of the CDR3 is 14 residues. Looked up from germline, CDR1 is MRHNA and CDR2 is SNTAGT. V dropped 4 bases and J dropped 8; count of bases not matched to a gene: 5.

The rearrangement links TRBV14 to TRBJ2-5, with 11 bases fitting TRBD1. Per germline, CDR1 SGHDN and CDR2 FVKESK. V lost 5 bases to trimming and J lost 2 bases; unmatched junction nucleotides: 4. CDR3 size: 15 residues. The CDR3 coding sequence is TGTGCCAGCAGCGCCAGGGACAGGGGGCAAGAGACCCAGTACTTC. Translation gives CASSARDRGQETQYF.

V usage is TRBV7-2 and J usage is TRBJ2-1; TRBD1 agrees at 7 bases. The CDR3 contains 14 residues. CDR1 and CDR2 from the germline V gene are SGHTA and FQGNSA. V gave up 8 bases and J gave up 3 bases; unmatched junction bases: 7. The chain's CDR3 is CASRDRVHYNEQFF. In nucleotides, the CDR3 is TGTGCCAGCCGAGACAGGGTTCACTACAATGAGCAGTTCTTC.

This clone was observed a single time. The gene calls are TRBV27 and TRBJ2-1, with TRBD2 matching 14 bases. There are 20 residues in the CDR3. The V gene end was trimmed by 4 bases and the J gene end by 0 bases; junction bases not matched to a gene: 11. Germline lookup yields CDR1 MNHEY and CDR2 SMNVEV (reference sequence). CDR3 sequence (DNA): TGTGCCAGCAGTTCTGGGACTAGCGGGAGCCTGAGGAGCTCCTACAATGAGCAGTTCTTC. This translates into CASSSGTSGSLRSSYNEQFF.

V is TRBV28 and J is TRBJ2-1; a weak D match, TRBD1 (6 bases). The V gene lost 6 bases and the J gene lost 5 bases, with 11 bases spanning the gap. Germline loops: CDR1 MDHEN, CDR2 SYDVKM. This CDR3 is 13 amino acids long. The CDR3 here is CASRSSGDNEQFF. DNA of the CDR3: TGTGCCAGCAGATCTTCAGGGGACAATGAGCAGTTCTTC. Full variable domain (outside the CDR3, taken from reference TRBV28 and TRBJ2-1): DVKVTQSSRYLVKRTGEKVFLECVQDMDHENMFWYRQDPGLGLRLIYFSYDVKMKEKGDIPEGYSVSREKKERFSLILESASTNQTSMYLCASRSSGDNEQFFGPGTRLTVL.

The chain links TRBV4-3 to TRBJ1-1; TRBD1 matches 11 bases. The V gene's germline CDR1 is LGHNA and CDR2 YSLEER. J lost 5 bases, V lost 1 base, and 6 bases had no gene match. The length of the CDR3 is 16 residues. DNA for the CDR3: TGCGCCAGCAGCCAAGGTCCCGGGACAGGGGGAACTGAAGCTTTCTTT. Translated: CASSQGPGTGGTEAFF.

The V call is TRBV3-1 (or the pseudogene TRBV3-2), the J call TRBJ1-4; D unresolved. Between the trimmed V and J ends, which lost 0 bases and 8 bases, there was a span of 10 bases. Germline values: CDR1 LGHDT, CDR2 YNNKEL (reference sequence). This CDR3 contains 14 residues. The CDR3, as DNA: TGTGCCAGCAGCCAAGAAGCGGTGAGGGAAAAACTGTTTTTT. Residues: CASSQEAVREKLFF.

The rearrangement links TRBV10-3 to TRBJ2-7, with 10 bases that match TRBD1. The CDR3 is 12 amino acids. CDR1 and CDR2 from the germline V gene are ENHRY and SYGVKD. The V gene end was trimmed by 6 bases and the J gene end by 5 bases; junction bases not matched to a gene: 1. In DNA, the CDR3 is TGTGCCATCAGAGGGACAGGGGACGAGCAGTACTTC. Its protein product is CAIRGTGDEQYF.

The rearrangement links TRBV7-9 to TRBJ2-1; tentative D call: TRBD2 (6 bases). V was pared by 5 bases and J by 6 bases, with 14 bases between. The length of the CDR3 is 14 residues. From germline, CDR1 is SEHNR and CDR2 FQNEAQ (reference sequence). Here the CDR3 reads CASSTPEGINEQFF. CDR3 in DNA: TGTGCCAGCAGCACACCGGAGGGAATCAATGAGCAGTTCTTC.

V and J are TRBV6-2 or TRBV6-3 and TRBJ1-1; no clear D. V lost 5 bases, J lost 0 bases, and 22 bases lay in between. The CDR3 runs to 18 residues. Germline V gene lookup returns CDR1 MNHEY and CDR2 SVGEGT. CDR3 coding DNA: TGTGCCAGCAGTGTCCGCGCCGGGGTGGCCTCCATGAACACTGAAGCTTTCTTT. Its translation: CASSVRAGVASMNTEAFF.

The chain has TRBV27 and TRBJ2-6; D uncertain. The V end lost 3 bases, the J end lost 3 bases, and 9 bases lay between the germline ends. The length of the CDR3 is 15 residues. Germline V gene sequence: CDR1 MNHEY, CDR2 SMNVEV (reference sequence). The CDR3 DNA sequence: TGTGCCAGCAGTTTCCAGACTTTTGGGGCCAACGTCCTGACTTTC. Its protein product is CASSFQTFGANVLTF.

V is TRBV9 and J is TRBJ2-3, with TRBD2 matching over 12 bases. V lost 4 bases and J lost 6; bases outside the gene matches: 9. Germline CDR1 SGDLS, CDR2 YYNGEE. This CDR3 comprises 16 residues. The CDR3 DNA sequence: TGTGCCAGCAGCTCGAGAGGGACTAGCGGGTCCGATACGCAGTATTTT. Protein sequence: CASSSRGTSGSDTQYF.

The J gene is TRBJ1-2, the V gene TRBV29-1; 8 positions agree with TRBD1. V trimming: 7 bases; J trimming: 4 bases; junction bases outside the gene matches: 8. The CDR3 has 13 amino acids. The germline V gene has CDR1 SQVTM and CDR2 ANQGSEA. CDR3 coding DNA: TGCAGCGAAACCAGGACAGGGTCCTATGGCTACACCTTC. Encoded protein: CSETRTGSYGYTF.

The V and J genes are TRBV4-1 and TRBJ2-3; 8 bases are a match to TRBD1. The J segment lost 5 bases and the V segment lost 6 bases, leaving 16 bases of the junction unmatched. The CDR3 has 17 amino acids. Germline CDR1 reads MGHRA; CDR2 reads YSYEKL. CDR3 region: CASRPIAGGIHGDTQYF. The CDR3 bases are TGCGCCAGCAGACCTATCGCAGGGGGCATACATGGAGATACGCAGTATTTT.

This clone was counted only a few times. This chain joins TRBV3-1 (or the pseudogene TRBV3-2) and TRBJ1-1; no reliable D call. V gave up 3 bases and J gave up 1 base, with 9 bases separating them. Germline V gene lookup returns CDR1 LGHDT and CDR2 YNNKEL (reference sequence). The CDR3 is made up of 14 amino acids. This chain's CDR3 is CASSHSDKNTEAFF. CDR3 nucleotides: TGTGCCAGCAGCCATTCTGACAAGAACACTGAAGCTTTCTTT.

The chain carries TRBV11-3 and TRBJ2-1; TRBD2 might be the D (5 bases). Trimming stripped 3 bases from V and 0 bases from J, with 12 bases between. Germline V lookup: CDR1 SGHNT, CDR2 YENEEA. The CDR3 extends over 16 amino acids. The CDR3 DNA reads TGTGCCAGCAGCTTCGATAGCGACCCCTCCTACAATGAGCAGTTCTTC. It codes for CASSFDSDPSYNEQFF.

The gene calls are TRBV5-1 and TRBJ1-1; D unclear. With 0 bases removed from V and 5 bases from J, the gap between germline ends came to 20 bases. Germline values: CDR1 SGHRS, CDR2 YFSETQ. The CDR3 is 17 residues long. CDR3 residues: CASSLGRGMDLGTEAFF. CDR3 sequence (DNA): TGCGCCAGCAGCTTGGGGCGGGGAATGGATTTGGGGACTGAAGCTTTCTTT.

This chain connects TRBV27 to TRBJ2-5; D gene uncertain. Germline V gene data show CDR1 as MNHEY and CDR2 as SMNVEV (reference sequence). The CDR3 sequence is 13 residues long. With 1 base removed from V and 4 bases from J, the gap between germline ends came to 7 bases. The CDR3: CASSLFPSETQYF. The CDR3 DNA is TGTGCCAGCAGTTTATTCCCCTCAGAGACCCAGTACTTC.

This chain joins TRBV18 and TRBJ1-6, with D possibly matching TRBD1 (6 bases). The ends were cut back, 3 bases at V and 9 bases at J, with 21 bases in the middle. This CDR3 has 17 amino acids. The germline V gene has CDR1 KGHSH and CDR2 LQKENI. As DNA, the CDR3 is TGTGCCAGCTCACCCGAAGGGGGAGGGGCTACGACTTCACCCCTCCACTTT. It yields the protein CASSPEGGGATTSPLHF.

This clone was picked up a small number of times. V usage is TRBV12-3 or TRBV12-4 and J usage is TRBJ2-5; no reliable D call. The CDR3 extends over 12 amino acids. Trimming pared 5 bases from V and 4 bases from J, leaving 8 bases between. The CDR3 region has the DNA TGTGCCAGCAGTCTTTTCCCAGAGACCCAGTACTTC. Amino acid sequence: CASSLFPETQYF.

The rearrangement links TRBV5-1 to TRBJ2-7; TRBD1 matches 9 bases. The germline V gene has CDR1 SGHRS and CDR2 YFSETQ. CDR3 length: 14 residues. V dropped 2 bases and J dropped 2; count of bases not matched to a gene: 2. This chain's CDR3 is CASSFRQGAYEQYF. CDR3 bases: TGCGCCAGCAGCTTCAGACAGGGGGCCTACGAGCAGTACTTC.

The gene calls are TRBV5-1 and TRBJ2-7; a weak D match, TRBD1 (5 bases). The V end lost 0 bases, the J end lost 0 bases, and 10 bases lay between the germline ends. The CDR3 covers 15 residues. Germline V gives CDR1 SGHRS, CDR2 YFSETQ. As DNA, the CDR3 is TGCGCCAGCAGCTTGGTAGGGGATTACTCCTACGAGCAGTACTTC. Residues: CASSLVGDYSYEQYF.